The clone carrying this TCR beta chain was detected a few times. Its antigen is still unknown. Sorted populations all had greater than 95% purity. The data are from a study of beta chain features in type 1 diabetes. Study-wide background: All samples yielded 107,917,701 examined sorted cells.

The CDR3 sequence is 13 residues long. CDR1 and CDR2 (germline): SQVTM, ANQGSEA. V dropped 3 bases and J dropped 5; count of bases not matched to a gene: 6. General study results and limits: Cells with high TCR expression could be over-represented when cDNA is sequenced.

What was sequenced were expressed TCRB transcripts, since all of the isolated RNA had been reverse transcribed. Some 3.6 million reads on average were seen across naive, central memory and regulatory T cell samples. Sequenced by immunoSEQ multiplex PCR; TCRdb stores in-frame clones only, minus some. This table has 400,000 to 450,000 clones, more than 11% appearing once. The sample consisted of naive CD4+ T cells from blood. The clonotype originates from a man aged 30 to 39 in good health. This chain joins TRBV29-1 and TRBJ2-5; 7 bases map to TRBD1. CDR3 sequence reads: CSVDEGQSETQYF. CDR3 in DNA: TGCAGCGTTGACGAGGGACAGTCGGAGACCCAGTACTTC.